This TCR beta chain was recovered during a study of CD8 T cells in ankylosing spondylitis. General study results and limits: A TCR beta motif of several highly homologous variants seemed to mark ankylosing spondylitis blood. Within peripheral blood, clones linked to disease were CD8+ and relatively rare. As reported, disease-linked clones showed significant enrichment in matched ankylosing spondylitis synovial fluid.

Worth noting for this clonotype: Its antigen is not identified.

TCRdb reanalysed the 5' RACE reads using MiXCR and keeps one entry per CDR3 protein. This sample has 750,000 to 850,000 distinct CDR3 sequences, with about 10% found just once. The origin of this receptor is a male donor with ankylosing spondylitis. Sequencing was performed on blood, either unsorted or a sorted T cell fraction (not recorded which).

The CDR3 spells CSAPNPGEQFF. DNA of the CDR3: TGCAGTGCTCCGAACCCCGGGGAGCAGTTCTTC. The J gene is TRBJ2-1, the V gene TRBV20-1; D is undetermined. Trimming removed 5 bases from V and 10 bases from J, with 12 bases in between. Germline-derived CDR1 and CDR2 are DFQATT and SNEGSKA (reference sequence). CDR3 size: 11 residues.